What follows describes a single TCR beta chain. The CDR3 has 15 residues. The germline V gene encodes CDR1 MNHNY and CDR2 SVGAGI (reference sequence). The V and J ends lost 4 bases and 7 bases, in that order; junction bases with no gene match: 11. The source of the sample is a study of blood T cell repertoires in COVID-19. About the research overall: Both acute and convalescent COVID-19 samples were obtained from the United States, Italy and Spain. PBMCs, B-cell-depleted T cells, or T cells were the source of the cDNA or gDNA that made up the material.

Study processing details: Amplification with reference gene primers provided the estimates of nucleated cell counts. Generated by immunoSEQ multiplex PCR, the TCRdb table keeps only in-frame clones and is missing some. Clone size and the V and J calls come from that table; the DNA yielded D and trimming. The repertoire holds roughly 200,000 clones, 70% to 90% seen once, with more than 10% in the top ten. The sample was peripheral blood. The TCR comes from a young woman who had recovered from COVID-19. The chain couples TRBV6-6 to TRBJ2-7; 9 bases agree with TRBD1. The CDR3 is CASSSRTGESREQYF. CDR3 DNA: TGTGCCAGCAGTTCCAGGACAGGGGAGAGTCGGGAGCAGTACTTC.